This T cell receptor beta chain was recorded in a study of control samples from healthy donors and cancer patients. This clone was picked up a small number of times. Sequencing used immunoSEQ multiplex PCR; TCRdb keeps in-frame clones, though not all of them. The data contain more than 95,000 clones, approximately 83% of them singletons. J lost 8 bases, V lost 0 bases, and 9 bases had no gene match. The CDR3 totals 15 residues. Germline CDR1 is LNHNV and CDR2 is YYDKDF (reference sequence). The genes are TRBV15 and TRBJ1-2; 7 bases are shared with TRBD1. The origin of this receptor is a woman aged 45 to 65 in good health. Sequenced input: blood. The CDR3 region has the DNA TGTGCCACCAGCAGAGATCGACAGGGTGCGCGCGGCTACACCTTC. This gives the protein CATSRDRQGARGYTF. Full variable domain (missing parts from reference TRBV15 and TRBJ1-2): DAMVIQNPRYQVTQFGKPVTLSCSQTLNHNVMYWYQQKSSQAPKLLFHYYDKDFNNEADTPDNFQSRRPNTSFCFLDIRSPGLGDTAMYLCATSRDRQGARGYTFGSGTRLTVV.